The 9 T cell receptor beta chains below were found in one sample sequenced in a study of T cell repertoires in cytomegalovirus infection. Their antigens remain unidentified. MiXCR, run by TCRdb on the reads, gives a single entry per CDR3 protein. The sample records a few hundred thousand distinct CDR3 sequences, about 40% being singletons. Sequences were derived from cultured PBMCs, sampled from culture after CMV antigen stimulation. The receptors come from a human donor in good health (CMV status not recorded). Some clones in this sample may be carry-over from other donors' samples.

This clonotype was counted a few times. CDR3 sequence reads: CASSPYSEAQFF. Here the CDR3 DNA reads TGTGCCAGCAGTCCATACAGCGAAGCGCAGTTCTTC. The chain recombines TRBV28 with TRBJ2-1; D is uncertain. With 5 bases removed from V and 12 bases from J, the gap between germline ends came to 14 bases. The germline gives CDR1 MDHEN, CDR2 SYDVKM. CDR3 length equals 12 residues.

This clonotype turned up a few times. The chain is built from TRBV6-1 and TRBJ2-7; TRBD2 matches at 11 bases. This CDR3 is built from 15 residues. Looked up from germline, CDR1 is MNHNS and CDR2 is SASEGT. The V gene end was trimmed by 4 bases and the J gene end by 4 bases; junction bases not matched to a gene: 6. CDR3 loop: CASSVTGTSGYEQYF. In DNA, the CDR3 is TGTGCCAGCAGTGTTACCGGGACTAGCGGTTACGAGCAGTACTTC.

The rearrangement joins TRBV7-9 to TRBJ2-7; TRBD1 matches at 8 bases. Germline lookup yields CDR1 SEHNR and CDR2 FQNEAQ (reference sequence). The V gene end was trimmed by 3 bases and the J gene end by 4 bases; junction bases not matched to a gene: 11. CDR3 size: 16 residues. The CDR3 here is CASSFARTGGFYEQYF. The CDR3 nucleotides read TGTGCCAGCAGCTTTGCCCGTACAGGGGGTTTTTACGAGCAGTACTTC. Together with reference TRBV7-9 and TRBJ2-7, the CDR3 gives the full variable domain: DTGVSQNPRHKITKRGQNVTFRCDPISEHNRLYWYRQTLGQGPEFLTYFQNEAQLEKSRLLSDRFSAERPKGSFSTLEIQRTEQGDSAMYLCASSFARTGGFYEQYFGPGTRLTVT.

The rearrangement joins TRBV7-8 to TRBJ1-3; D ambiguous. V lost 1 base, J lost 8 bases, and 12 bases lay in between. From germline, CDR1 is SGHVS and CDR2 FQNEAQ. The CDR3 extends over 14 amino acids. The CDR3 DNA reads as TGTGCCAGCAGCTTAGGCAACAGTTGGGACACCATATATTTT. Its translation: CASSLGNSWDTIYF.

The J gene is TRBJ2-2, the V gene TRBV4-1; perhaps TRBD2 as D (5 bases). Deletions cut 0 bases from V and 6 bases from J, with 14 bases between. There are 16 residues in the CDR3. The germline CDR1 and CDR2 sequences are MGHRA and YSYEKL. The chain's CDR3 is CASSQDGLAFSGELFF. The CDR3 nucleotides are TGCGCCAGCAGCCAAGATGGGCTAGCCTTCTCCGGGGAGCTGTTTTTT.

The V gene is TRBV27, the J gene TRBJ2-5; a possible D gene is TRBD1 (6 bases). Germline CDR1 MNHEY, CDR2 SMNVEV (reference sequence). CDR3 length: 14 amino acids. V was shortened by 6 bases and J by 7 bases, with 18 bases between the two germline ends. The CDR3 region is CASRKVLRDTTQYF. CDR3 nucleotides: TGTGCCAGCAGGAAGGTCCTGAGGGACACGACCCAGTACTTC.

This clonotype was detected ten times or more. The chain recombines TRBV7-8 with TRBJ1-6; 12 bases line up with TRBD1. CDR3 length equals 16 residues. Trimming at V came to 4 bases and at J to 13 bases, leaving 11 bases not matched to a gene. The germline CDR1 and CDR2 sequences are SGHVS and FQNEAQ. The CDR3 nucleotides read TGTGCCAGCAGCTCCGTCCCGGGACAGGGGGCATTGCCCCTCCACTTT. Translation: CASSSVPGQGALPLHF.

This rearrangement joins TRBV19 to TRBJ2-3; the D gene is possibly TRBD1 (6 bases). The CDR3 has 15 amino acids. Trimming stripped 9 bases from V and 6 bases from J, with 22 bases between. CDR1 is LNHDA and CDR2 is SQIVND in the germline V gene (reference sequence). CDR3 residues: CASRTRAGGADTQYF. The CDR3 DNA reads TGTGCCAGCAGGACCAGGGCTGGGGGCGCCGATACGCAGTATTTT.

Worth noting for this clonotype: One end of the junction fails to match germline, which may point to a read error. J is TRBJ2-3 and V is TRBV7-9, with 10 bases lining up with TRBD2. CDR1 and CDR2 (germline): SEHNR, FQNEAQ (reference sequence). This CDR3 comprises 15 residues. The CDR3: CASSLAGVASDTQYF. In nucleotides, the CDR3 is TGTGCCAGCAGCCTAGCGGGAGTGGCCTCAGATACGCAGTATTTT.